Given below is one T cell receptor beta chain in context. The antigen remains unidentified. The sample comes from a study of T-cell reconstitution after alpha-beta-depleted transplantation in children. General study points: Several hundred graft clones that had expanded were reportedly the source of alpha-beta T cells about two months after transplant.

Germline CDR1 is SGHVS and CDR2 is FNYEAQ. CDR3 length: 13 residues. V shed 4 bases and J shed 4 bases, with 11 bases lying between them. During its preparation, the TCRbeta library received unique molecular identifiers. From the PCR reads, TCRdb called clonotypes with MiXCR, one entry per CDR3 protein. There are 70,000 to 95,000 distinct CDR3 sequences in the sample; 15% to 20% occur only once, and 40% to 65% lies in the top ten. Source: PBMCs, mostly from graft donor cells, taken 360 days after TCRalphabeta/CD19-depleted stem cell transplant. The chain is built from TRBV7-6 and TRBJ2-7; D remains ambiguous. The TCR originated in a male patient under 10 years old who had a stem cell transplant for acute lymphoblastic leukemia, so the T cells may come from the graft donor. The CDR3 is CASSSLGLYEQYF. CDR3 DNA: TGTGCCAGCAGCTCCCTAGGATTGTACGAGCAGTACTTC.